This T cell receptor beta chain comes out of a study of blood T cells in healthy people across ages. Notes on the study in general: Getting older went along with TCR beta diversity per million T cells dropping roughly linearly. With unsorted PBMCs, a conclusive comparison of naive versus antigen-experienced cells was not possible.

This clonotype was counted a few times. The antigen is undetermined. Between the trimmed V and J ends, which lost 7 bases and 9 bases, there was a span of 4 bases. This CDR3 has 10 amino acids. CDR1 is MNHNS and CDR2 is SASEGT in the germline V gene. The authors ran a second PCR of about 6 to 11 cycles using a sample-barcoded 5' primer and a J-beta primer mix. A tag from a template-switch adaptor with 12 random nucleotides marked each cDNA molecule. Using its own MiXCR run on the 5' RACE reads, TCRdb lists one record per CDR3 protein. The sample lists approximately 1,700,000 distinct CDR3 sequences; 35% to 50% were seen once. No fewer than 5.5 micrograms of total RNA were isolated from every sample.

V usage is TRBV6-1 and J usage is TRBJ2-6; D is unresolved. This clonotype was sampled from a human donor in good health. The sequenced sample consisted of blood. CDR3 protein: CASTDNVLTF. In DNA form, the CDR3 reads TGTGCCAGCACCGACAACGTCCTGACTTTC.